This is a list of T cell receptor beta chains from one sample in a study of blood T cell repertoires in COVID-19. Using immunoSEQ multiplex PCR, the repertoire was profiled, and TCRdb retains in-frame clones only, with some absent. The table includes 150,000 to 200,000 clones, 85% to 90% detected once. The sample was peripheral blood. The receptors come from a woman aged 60-70 years with COVID-19, enrolled during active disease. The CDR3 runs from the conserved cysteine through the conserved F or W. Fields, in order: clone size, D gene, V gene, J gene, CDR3 DNA, CDR3 protein. A D gene is named only where the DNA matches it firmly. Not every row has a clone size; where given, it reads once, few, many or a size class.

abundance: NA
d_gene: NA
v_gene: TRBV7-2
j_gene: TRBJ2-1
CDR3nt: TGTGCCAGCAGCCCCGGGAATGAGCAGTTCTTC
CDR3aa: CASSPGNEQFF

abundance: NA
d_gene: NA
v_gene: TRBV15
j_gene: TRBJ2-1
CDR3nt: TGTGCCACCAGCATCGCAAGGGTGATTGACGGGAAGAATGAGCAGTTCTTC
CDR3aa: CATSIARVIDGKNEQFF

abundance: NA
d_gene: TRBD1
v_gene: TRBV6-5
j_gene: TRBJ1-4
CDR3nt: TGTGCCAGCAGTTACTCCGGGGACAGGTTGGAGCAGAAACTGTTTTTT
CDR3aa: CASSYSGDRLEQKLFF

abundance: few
d_gene: NA
v_gene: TRBV6-5
j_gene: TRBJ1-5
CDR3nt: TGTGCCAGCGGGAGGGCCCGTGATCAGCCCCAGCATTTT
CDR3aa: CASGRARDQPQHF

abundance: NA
d_gene: TRBD2
v_gene: TRBV27
j_gene: TRBJ2-2
CDR3nt: TGTGCCAGCAGGATCGGGACTAGCGGGAACACCGGGGAGCTGTTTTTT
CDR3aa: CASRIGTSGNTGELFF

abundance: NA
d_gene: TRBD1
v_gene: TRBV24-1
j_gene: TRBJ1-2
CDR3nt: TGTGCCACCAGCGAAGGACAGGTGCTTGGAAACTATGGCTACACCTTC
CDR3aa: CATSEGQVLGNYGYTF

abundance: few
d_gene: NA
v_gene: TRBV20-1
j_gene: TRBJ1-5
CDR3nt: TGCAGTGGGGGGGTGGATCAGCCCCAGCATTTT
CDR3aa: CSGGVDQPQHF

abundance: NA
d_gene: TRBD2
v_gene: TRBV30
j_gene: TRBJ2-5
CDR3nt: TGTGCCTGGCTTCGGACTAGCGGTTACCAAGAGACCCAGTACTTC
CDR3aa: CAWLRTSGYQETQYF

abundance: few
d_gene: TRBD1
v_gene: TRBV7-9
j_gene: TRBJ1-3
CDR3nt: TGTGCCAGCAGCTCGGACAGGGCCTCTGGAAACACCATATATTTT
CDR3aa: CASSSDRASGNTIYF

abundance: NA
d_gene: NA
v_gene: TRBV19
j_gene: TRBJ2-7
CDR3nt: TGTGCCAGTAGTAATCCAGGGGTTTCCTACGAGCAGTACTTC
CDR3aa: CASSNPGVSYEQYF

abundance: few
d_gene: TRBD1
v_gene: TRBV6-5
j_gene: TRBJ1-4
CDR3nt: TGTGCCAGCAGTTACCGGGACAGAGTTAATGAAAAACTGTTTTTT
CDR3aa: CASSYRDRVNEKLFF

abundance: NA
d_gene: TRBD1
v_gene: TRBV11-1
j_gene: TRBJ1-4
CDR3nt: TGTGCCAGCAGCTTACAACGGACAGGGTATGAAAAACTGTTTTTT
CDR3aa: CASSLQRTGYEKLFF

abundance: NA
d_gene: NA
v_gene: TRBV28
j_gene: TRBJ2-7
CDR3nt: TGTGCCAGCAGGGCCCGGGTGGGCGAGCAGTACTTC
CDR3aa: CASRARVGEQYF

abundance: NA
d_gene: TRBD1
v_gene: TRBV7-3
j_gene: TRBJ2-7
CDR3nt: TGTGCCAGCAGCTTAAAGGGGACAGGAGTCTACGAGCAGTACTTC
CDR3aa: CASSLKGTGVYEQYF

abundance: NA
d_gene: NA
v_gene: TRBV29-1
j_gene: TRBJ2-1
CDR3nt: TGCAGCGTTGGTCCCCTCGCGGGGACTGAGCAGTTCTTC
CDR3aa: CSVGPLAGTEQFF

abundance: NA
d_gene: NA
v_gene: TRBV2
j_gene: TRBJ2-7
CDR3nt: TGTGCCAGCAGTGCCACAGGCGTTATCTACGAGCAGTACTTC
CDR3aa: CASSATGVIYEQYF

abundance: NA
d_gene: NA
v_gene: TRBV19
j_gene: TRBJ2-1
CDR3nt: TGTGCCAGTAGTATAGGGCGGGAAAGAACTAATGAGCAGTTCTTC
CDR3aa: CASSIGRERTNEQFF

abundance: NA
d_gene: NA
v_gene: TRBV2
j_gene: TRBJ2-1
CDR3nt: TGTGCCAGCACCCGAGCCGGCTCCTACAATGAGCAGTTCTTC
CDR3aa: CASTRAGSYNEQFF

abundance: NA
d_gene: TRBD1
v_gene: TRBV7-9
j_gene: TRBJ1-2
CDR3nt: TGTGCCAGCAGCTTAGGGGGGACAGGATATGGCTACACCTTC
CDR3aa: CASSLGGTGYGYTF

abundance: NA
d_gene: NA
v_gene: TRBV5-5
j_gene: TRBJ1-5
CDR3nt: TGTGCCAGCAGCTTGTGGCTACCTGGAGGCAATCAGCCCCAGCATTTT
CDR3aa: CASSLWLPGGNQPQHF

abundance: NA
d_gene: NA
v_gene: TRBV29-1
j_gene: TRBJ2-3
CDR3nt: TGCAGCGTTGAAGATCAGGGCCCAGATACGCAGTATTTT
CDR3aa: CSVEDQGPDTQYF

abundance: once
d_gene: TRBD1
v_gene: TRBV19
j_gene: TRBJ1-2
CDR3nt: TGTGCCAGTAGCGGGACAGGGACCGCTAACTATGGCTACACCTTC
CDR3aa: CASSGTGTANYGYTF

abundance: NA
d_gene: NA
v_gene: TRBV12-3/TRBV12-4
j_gene: TRBJ2-2
CDR3nt: TGTGCCAGCGGAAAGGGGACCGGGGAGCTGTTTTTT
CDR3aa: CASGKGTGELFF

abundance: NA
d_gene: TRBD2
v_gene: TRBV4-3
j_gene: TRBJ2-1
CDR3nt: TGCGCCAGCAGCCAGCGGGAGGGCTTTGGTAATGAGCAGTTCTTC
CDR3aa: CASSQREGFGNEQFF

abundance: NA
d_gene: NA
v_gene: TRBV9
j_gene: TRBJ1-5
CDR3nt: TGTGCCAGCAGCGTGGGCAGGGGAGACAATCAGCCCCAGCATTTT
CDR3aa: CASSVGRGDNQPQHF

abundance: NA
d_gene: NA
v_gene: TRBV6-4
j_gene: TRBJ1-2
CDR3nt: TGTGCCAGCAGTGAGGCGGGCAGAGGAACAGGCTACACCTTC
CDR3aa: CASSEAGRGTGYTF

abundance: NA
d_gene: TRBD2
v_gene: TRBV9
j_gene: TRBJ2-3
CDR3nt: TGTGCCAGCAGCGTAGCTCTAGCGGGAGGGTTATTCGCGCAGTATTTT
CDR3aa: CASSVALAGGLFAQYF

abundance: NA
d_gene: TRBD2
v_gene: TRBV6-1
j_gene: TRBJ2-3
CDR3nt: TGTGCCAGCAGTGCGCTAGCGGGTAGCACAGATACGCAGTATTTT
CDR3aa: CASSALAGSTDTQYF

abundance: NA
d_gene: TRBD2
v_gene: TRBV27
j_gene: TRBJ2-7
CDR3nt: TGTGCCAGCAGGGTTATGAAAGGGACTAGCGTTTCCTACGAGCAGTACTTC
CDR3aa: CASRVMKGTSVSYEQYF

abundance: once
d_gene: TRBD2
v_gene: TRBV7-2
j_gene: TRBJ2-7
CDR3nt: TGTGCCAGCAGCTCGAAAACTAGCGGGAGTGCCCAAACCTACGAGCAGTACTTC
CDR3aa: CASSSKTSGSAQTYEQYF

abundance: NA
d_gene: TRBD1
v_gene: TRBV19
j_gene: TRBJ1-2
CDR3nt: TGTGCCAGTAGTATGGGGACAGGGGGCACGTTGAGGGGCTACACCTTC
CDR3aa: CASSMGTGGTLRGYTF

abundance: NA
d_gene: NA
v_gene: TRBV3-1/TRBV3-2
j_gene: TRBJ1-3
CDR3nt: TGTGCCAGCAGTATAGTCGGAAACACCATATATTTT
CDR3aa: CASSIVGNTIYF

abundance: NA
d_gene: TRBD1
v_gene: TRBV3-1/TRBV3-2
j_gene: TRBJ1-5
CDR3nt: TGTGCCAGCAGCCAAGGACAGGGAGTTCCCTATAGCAATCAGCCCCAGCATTTT
CDR3aa: CASSQGQGVPYSNQPQHF

abundance: NA
d_gene: TRBD2
v_gene: TRBV4-3
j_gene: TRBJ2-2
CDR3nt: TGCGCCAGCAGCCAAGATATAGGGACTAGCGGGAGTCGAACCGGGGAGCTGTTTTTT
CDR3aa: CASSQDIGTSGSRTGELFF

abundance: NA
d_gene: NA
v_gene: TRBV5-1
j_gene: TRBJ2-7
CDR3nt: TGCGCCAGCAGCTTGAGACAGGAACTCGAGCAGTACTTC
CDR3aa: CASSLRQELEQYF

abundance: NA
d_gene: TRBD1
v_gene: TRBV5-4
j_gene: TRBJ1-1
CDR3nt: TGTGCCAGCAGCTTGAGGGGACAGGGGGGACTAGAAGCTTTCTTT
CDR3aa: CASSLRGQGGLEAFF

abundance: once
d_gene: NA
v_gene: TRBV3-1/TRBV3-2
j_gene: TRBJ2-1
CDR3nt: TGTGCCAGCAGAAGACAGCTTTCCTACAATGAGCAGTTCTTC
CDR3aa: CASRRQLSYNEQFF

abundance: once
d_gene: NA
v_gene: TRBV7-2
j_gene: TRBJ2-7
CDR3nt: TGTGCCAGCAGCTTAGGCCTTGGGCAGATCTACGAGCAGTACTTC
CDR3aa: CASSLGLGQIYEQYF

abundance: NA
d_gene: TRBD2
v_gene: TRBV24-1
j_gene: TRBJ2-1
CDR3nt: TGTGCCACCAGTGACCCTCTAGCGGGAGGGAGGAATGAGCAGTTCTTC
CDR3aa: CATSDPLAGGRNEQFF

abundance: NA
d_gene: TRBD1
v_gene: TRBV14
j_gene: TRBJ1-4
CDR3nt: TGTGCCAGCAGCCAGCACAGGGGAACTAATGAAAAACTGTTTTTT
CDR3aa: CASSQHRGTNEKLFF

abundance: NA
d_gene: TRBD2
v_gene: TRBV7-9
j_gene: TRBJ2-2
CDR3nt: TGTGCCAGCAGCCCCATGGGGACTAAAAACACCGGGGAGCTGTTTTTT
CDR3aa: CASSPMGTKNTGELFF

abundance: NA
d_gene: TRBD2
v_gene: TRBV25-1
j_gene: TRBJ2-1
CDR3nt: TGTGCCAGCAGTGAAAGAGGACTAGCGGATGAGCAGTTCTTC
CDR3aa: CASSERGLADEQFF

abundance: NA
d_gene: NA
v_gene: TRBV19
j_gene: TRBJ2-7
CDR3nt: TGTGCCAGTAGCCCGGTTCCTACTAGCGAGCAGTACTTC
CDR3aa: CASSPVPTSEQYF

abundance: NA
d_gene: NA
v_gene: TRBV27
j_gene: TRBJ1-2
CDR3nt: TGTGCCAGCAGTCGGACACCTAACTATGGCTACACCTTC
CDR3aa: CASSRTPNYGYTF

abundance: NA
d_gene: TRBD2
v_gene: TRBV7-2
j_gene: TRBJ2-3
CDR3nt: TGTGCCAGCAGCTCCGTAGCGGGCACTGGCACAGATACGCAGTATTTT
CDR3aa: CASSSVAGTGTDTQYF